This TCR beta chain comes out of a study of cytomegalovirus exposure and HLA in healthy donors (dated by TCRdb to about 2017). Study-level background: According to an earlier analysis of several hundred of the donors, 150 million to 200 million T cells yielded 120 million or so unique TCR beta sequences and approximately 300 Gb of sequence data. To predict cytomegalovirus infection status, the study combined high-throughput TCR immunosequencing, statistical association of individual TCRs with disease status, and machine learning. In an earlier analysis of over 550 of the donors, high-throughput TCR beta sequencing was used to judge whether each TCR beta V gene segment behaved as functional or pseudogenic. In the later analysis, no new phenotypic data were used to find candidate immune exposures; instead, reliance was placed on TCR beta sequences and their occurrence across donors. The study aimed to test whether cataloging public T cell receptors could reveal signatures of past pathogen exposure. HLA typing covered class I and class II loci at four-digit resolution. Among the roughly 390 genotyped donors, under 90% belonged to the genetic ancestry cluster associated with self-reported Caucasian donors. All discovery cohort repertoires had been generated using a single sequencing platform. In addition to the first cohort of 666 subjects, a separate validation cohort of 120 different subjects was used. The study profiled the T cell repertoires of fewer than 850 subjects by immunosequencing and related them to cytomegalovirus serostatus. Among roughly 400 genotyped donors of the cohort, an average of about 240,000 unique TCR beta nucleotide sequences was sequenced per donor, of which 15% to 20% were non-productive. Typing coverage differed by locus: A, B, C, DRB1 and DQB1 were typed in roughly 629-630 donors, DQA1 in 522, DPA1 in approximately 600, and DPB1 in around 440. A later genetic analysis used genome-wide SNP genotypes for about 55% of the 666 donors, treating that subset as a discovery cohort. About five DR-DQ haplotypes were treated as single units for association and clustering because of strong linkage in the cohort. Alongside the repertoire data, information on donor age, sex, ethnicity and CMV serostatus was compiled. To study patterns of TCR occurrence, a later analysis re-analyzed previously published TCR beta repertoires from 600 to 750 donors and added high-resolution HLA genotyping. An early release that covered some 640 HLA-typed donors contained approximately 300 gigabases of sequencing data and tens of millions of unique TCR sequences. Points the paper makes about the study in general: Because counts were too low, some 17 rarely observed V segments, including chromosome 9 orphons, were excluded from the earlier analysis of a few hundred of the donors. Several of the top co-occurrence clusters appeared to be linked to parvovirus B19, influenza, CMV and Epstein-Barr virus, according to a later analysis. Roughly uniform sequencing depth across donors was assumed in presence/absence analyses, although this assumption may not hold. Most TCR sequences were seen in very few donors, while some public TCRs were found in many individuals. In both the original and validation cohorts, the classifier was reported to diagnose cytomegalovirus status with high specificity and sensitivity. In this cohort, only TCR beta chains were sequenced, and detectable features were limited by the absence of alpha or paired-chain data. Most CMV-associated TCR beta chains appeared to be HLA-restricted in a later analysis, and the HLA associations seemed to be driven largely by CMV exposure. A group of highly shared sequence variants was considered likely to be a technical artifact of the sequencing pipeline. The study gave a list of more than 150 TCR beta chains associated with cytomegalovirus. In a later genetic analysis, a missense DCLRE1C variant was associated with V-gene and J-gene trimming of TCR beta chains, and the association was replicated in an independent cohort. Compared with the roughly 670-donor mean, donors in an Asian-associated ancestry cluster had fewer N-insertions in productive TCRs, according to a later genetic analysis. According to the authors, the approach could potentially be generalized to other disease states and immunological phenotypes. When HLA alleles, especially DR and DQ, strongly co-occurred, attributing TCR associations to individual alleles was difficult. In vitro tests confirmed that a few of the cytomegalovirus-associated TCR beta chains recognize cytomegalovirus antigens. In a later analysis, the rate of TCR association differed among HLA loci, with DRB1 alleles having the most associated TCRs and HLA-C alleles having the fewest. In a later analysis, about 16,000 TCR beta sequences were associated with specific HLA alleles at a false discovery rate of 0.05. For the cohort, immune exposure information was limited to CMV serostatus. The 87-base-pair reads could not distinguish some IMGT-functional V segments, including TRBV6-2 and TRBV6-3, so those segments were excluded. HLA typing was unavailable for some donors at each locus, so association tests used only the typed subset. An earlier analysis of some 560 of the donors showed that most TCR beta V segments appeared in productive rearrangements either about 87% or about 30% of the time, which broadly matched IMGT annotations. In a later analysis, HLA-associated TCR beta chains were found to be more clonally expanded and to have lower generation probabilities than equally common non-associated chains. Correlated functional status among segregating V segments might be attributable to linkage disequilibrium, but an unknown experimental factor could not be ruled out. A further reported finding was that TCR beta sequences accurately predicted the HLA-A and HLA-B alleles for most subjects in the first cohort.

With regard to this clone: No antigen is known for it. Base quality data are lacking; no much larger clone is found one base away.

The cohort was made up of hundreds of healthy bone marrow donors. At the time of sampling, every cohort member was nominally healthy, though immune exposures that went unrecorded were likely present. The donor tested CMV seropositive, placing the donor among the 290 or so seropositive members of the cohort. Each donor provided a peripheral blood sample, and peripheral blood mononuclear cells were used for TCR beta sequencing. Genomic DNA was extracted from the blood cell samples with the Qiagen DNeasy Blood Extraction Kit. The germline V gene sets CDR1 to SGHTA and CDR2 to FQGNSA. There are 16 amino acids in the CDR3, from cysteine to phenylalanine inclusive. The read is trimmed to its CDR3 DNA, 48 bases read in frame from base 1. The V end gives up 4 bases and the J end 3 bases, leaving 6 bases in the junction not matched to a gene. The method behind the library was the immunoSEQ multiplex PCR assay. For the multiplex PCR, a mixture combining 60 forward primers for TCR Vbeta segments and 13 reverse primers for TCR Jbeta segments was used. The CDR3 region of rearranged TCR beta genes was amplified from genomic DNA with a multiplex PCR assay. On the Illumina HiSeq System, the amplified TCR beta libraries were sequenced as 87-base-pair reads. As for the authors' bioinformatics: A later analysis counted around 72 million unique TCR beta chains across the 666 repertoires, and around 12 million of these chains were shared by at least two donors. Raw reads were error-corrected and collapsed into unique sequences by a nearest-neighbor algorithm in which closely related sequences were merged to remove PCR and sequencing errors. CDR3 sequences were aligned to IMGT reference sequences to assign V, D and J gene segments. For a sequence to be retained, a match of at least six nucleotides was required to both a V gene segment and a J gene segment. A rearrangement was called productive if the CDR3 had no stop codons and remained in frame with V and J, and every other rearrangement was called non-productive. CDR3 was defined according to IMGT convention as the region running from the second conserved V-encoded cysteine to the conserved J-encoded phenylalanine. The earlier analysis of some 550 of the donors excluded any sequence lacking an unambiguous match to a single V gene segment. An earlier analysis of 450 to 650 of the donors called V segments functional above 56.7% productive rearrangements and segregating when the between-donor standard deviation exceeded 5%. To diagnose cytomegalovirus status from the catalog of TCR beta chain sequences, a statistical classification framework was built. In a later analysis, V and J genes were assigned by comparing TCR nucleotide sequences against IMGT/GENE-DB human TR gene sequences. Using the TCRdist pipeline, a later analysis assigned CDR3 sequences along with most-parsimonious VDJ recombination scenarios. A later analysis defined each TCR beta chain by its CDR3 amino acid sequence plus V-gene family, and excluded reads lacking a unique V-gene family. A later analysis removed 500 to 600 highly shared, low-generation-probability nucleotide sequences to deal with suspected cross-contamination and a sequencing artifact. A later analysis calculated a clonal expansion index for each public chain from normalized within-repertoire ranks of inferred template counts. In a later analysis, generation probabilities were computed using a VDJ recombination model fitted to out-of-frame rearrangements, and the results were checked against IGoR. Hypergeometric tests were used in a later analysis to score TCR-TCR, TCR-HLA and TCR-CMV co-occurrence, with a repertoire-size bias correction applied to the TCR pairs. False discovery rates were estimated in a later analysis by permuting HLA or CMV assignments 20 times. In a later analysis, co-occurring TCRs were grouped using DBSCAN, and TCRdist sequence similarity was added for clustering within HLA-allele-positive subsets. Repertoires with fewer than 30,000 or more than 120,000 public chains were left out of co-occurrence clustering, as were several repertoires with anomalous nucleotide sharing. As stored in TCRdb, this immuneACCESS dataset retains in-frame rearrangements with V and J assigned. A fraction of the clones does not appear; measured against another copy, unresolved V genes explain less than half of the discrepancy, and the remainder lacks a known reason. D and trimming come from the DNA, and the V and J calls and clone size come from that table. In all, the sample holds some 250,000 clones, and roughly 80% of those were seen once. 5% to 6.5% of the sample lies in the top ten.

The sequence joins TRBV7-2 to TRBJ2-2, and 9 junction bases match TRBD2. What was sequenced was PBMCs. The TCR sequence derives from a woman in her forties in good health and CMV-seropositive. In nucleotide form, the sequence is TGTGCCAGCAGCTCCCAGCGGGGGGCGGACACCGGGGAGCTGTTTTTT. This yields the protein CASSSQRGADTGELFF.